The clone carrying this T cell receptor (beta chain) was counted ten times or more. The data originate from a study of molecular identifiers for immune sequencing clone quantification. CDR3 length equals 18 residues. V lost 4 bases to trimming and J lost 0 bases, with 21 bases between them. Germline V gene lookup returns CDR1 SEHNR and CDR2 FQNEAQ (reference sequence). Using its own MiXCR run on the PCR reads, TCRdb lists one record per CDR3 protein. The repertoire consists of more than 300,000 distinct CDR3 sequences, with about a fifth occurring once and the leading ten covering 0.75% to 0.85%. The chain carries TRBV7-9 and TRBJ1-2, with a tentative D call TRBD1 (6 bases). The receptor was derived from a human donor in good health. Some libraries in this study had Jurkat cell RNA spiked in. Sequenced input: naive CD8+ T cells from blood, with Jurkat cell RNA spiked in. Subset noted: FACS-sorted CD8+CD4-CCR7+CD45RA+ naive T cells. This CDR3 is CASSSTLLGQNSNYGYTF. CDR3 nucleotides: TGTGCCAGCAGCTCCACCCTTTTGGGACAAAACTCTAACTATGGCTACACCTTC.